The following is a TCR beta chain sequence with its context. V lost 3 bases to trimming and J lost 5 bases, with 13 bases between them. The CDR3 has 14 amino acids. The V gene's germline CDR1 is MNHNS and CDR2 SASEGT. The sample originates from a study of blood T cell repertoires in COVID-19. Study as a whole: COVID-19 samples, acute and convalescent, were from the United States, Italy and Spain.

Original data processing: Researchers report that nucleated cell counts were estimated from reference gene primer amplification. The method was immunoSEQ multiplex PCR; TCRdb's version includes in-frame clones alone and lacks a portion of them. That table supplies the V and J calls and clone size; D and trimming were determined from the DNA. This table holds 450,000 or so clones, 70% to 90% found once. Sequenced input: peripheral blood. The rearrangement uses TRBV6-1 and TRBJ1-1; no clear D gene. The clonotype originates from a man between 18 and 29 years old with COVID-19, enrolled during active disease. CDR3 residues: CASSDGPWRTEAFF. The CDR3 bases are TGTGCCAGCAGTGATGGGCCGTGGAGGACTGAAGCTTTCTTT.